A single sample is the source of the 20 T cell receptor beta chains below, sequenced in a study of quantifying T cell responses using KT2 cells. For the study at large: TCR alpha and beta constant-region primers primed reverse transcription of RNA.

A single-stranded UMI oligo with SP2 sequence was ligated to cDNA 3' ends. The first PCR ran roughly 4 cycles with an equimolar RC1.1 and RC1.2 beta primer mix. A single record per CDR3 protein comes from TCRdb applying MiXCR to the UMI-ligation and nested PCR reads. The table shows 50,000 to 70,000 distinct CDR3 sequences, with roughly an eighth occurring only once. The material sequenced was PBMCs spiked with cells of the T cell clone KT2. These receptors came from a human donor.

There are a few counts of this clonotype. In nucleotides, the CDR3 is TGTGCCAGCAGCCAAGCGGCCAATGAGCAGTTCTTC. Translating it yields CASSQAANEQFF. V usage is TRBV4-2 and J usage is TRBJ2-1; D uncertain. The CDR3 loop spans 12 amino acids. CDR1 LGHNA and CDR2 YNFKEQ come from the germline V gene. V was trimmed by 1 base and J by 6 bases, leaving 4 bases between them.

This clonotype occurred a few times. This sequence joins TRBV12-3 or TRBV12-4 and TRBJ2-4; 11 bases are a match to TRBD2. The CDR3 length is 18 residues. V lost 4 bases and J lost 0; bases outside the gene matches: 8. CDR3 region: CASSSVGLADLAKNIQYF. The CDR3 nucleotides are TGTGCCAGCAGTTCCGTGGGACTAGCGGACCTAGCCAAAAACATTCAGTACTTC.

This clonotype has ten or more counts. The junction departs from germline at one end; a sequencing error may be responsible. V gene TRBV7-7 combines with J gene TRBJ2-2, with a possible D match to TRBD1 (5 bases). Germline values: CDR1 SSHAT, CDR2 FNYEAQ (reference sequence). This CDR3 is built from 17 residues. CDR3 loop: CASSLDILRSNTGELFF. CDR3 coding DNA: TGTGCTAGCAGCCTGGACATCCTCCGCTCGAACACCGGGGAGCTGTTTTTT.

This chain links TRBV25-1 with TRBJ1-4; D is possibly TRBD1 (5 bases). Germline lookup yields CDR1 MGHDK and CDR2 SYGVNS. The V end lost 4 bases, the J end lost 4 bases, and 13 bases lay between the germline ends. The CDR3 is 15 residues long. The CDR3 nucleotides read TGTGCCAGCAGTGGGGGGAGTTTCGGTAATGAAAAACTGTTTTTT. Protein product: CASSGGSFGNEKLFF.

The table lists this clonotype with a few counts. The chain combines TRBV7-9 with TRBJ2-6; D not resolved. The CDR3 runs to 19 residues. In germline, CDR1 is SEHNR, CDR2 FQNEAQ (reference sequence). Trimming cost V 0 bases and J 0 bases, with 15 bases left between them. CDR3 sequence reads: CASSLALVRKGSGANVLTF. In DNA, the CDR3 is TGTGCCAGCAGCTTAGCGCTCGTCCGGAAGGGCTCTGGGGCCAACGTCCTGACTTTC.

This clonotype was recorded many times. The rearrangement links TRBV20-1 to TRBJ2-5; 7 bases are a match to TRBD2. The CDR3 is made up of 14 amino acids. CDR1 DFQATT and CDR2 SNEGSKA come from the germline V gene (reference sequence). J was trimmed by 4 bases and V by 1 base; bases with no gene match: 6. CDR3 residues: CSARAPTGGETQYF. The CDR3 bases are TGCAGTGCTAGAGCTCCAACGGGGGGAGAGACCCAGTACTTC.

This clonotype came up a few times. The chain joins TRBV7-9 to TRBJ1-6, with 9 bases aligning to TRBD1. The ends lost 5 bases at V and 7 bases at J; junction bases unmatched: 9. There are 16 residues in the CDR3. Germline CDR1 reads SEHNR; CDR2 reads FQNEAQ (reference sequence). CDR3 protein: CASSGGGTGLNSPLHF. CDR3 bases: TGTGCCAGCAGCGGCGGCGGGACAGGGTTGAATTCACCCCTCCACTTT.

The chain is built from TRBV6-1 and TRBJ1-2; 7 nucleotides match TRBD1. Germline CDR1 is MNHNS and CDR2 is SASEGT. This CDR3 has 14 residues. With 1 base clipped from V and 7 bases from J, the junction kept 6 bases outside the gene matches. The CDR3 sequence is CASSEGTGIFGYTF. CDR3 DNA: TGTGCCAGCAGTGAAGGGACAGGCATCTTTGGCTACACCTTC.

A remark on this clonotype: Being one base from a much bigger clone, this may be a read error. The gene calls are TRBV25-1 and TRBJ2-7; D is ambiguous. CDR1 is MGHDK, CDR2 SYGVNS, per germline. The CDR3 runs 14 residues. The CDR3 here is CTSSEAGPLGEQYF. As DNA, the CDR3 is TGTACCAGCAGTGAAGCAGGACCACTTGGTGAGCAGTACTTC.

This clonotype was found a few times. The V call is TRBV12-3 or TRBV12-4, the J call TRBJ1-5; D not resolved. The CDR3 is made up of 12 amino acids. Trimming took off 8 bases at V and 6 bases at J, with 11 bases between the two ends. CDR3 nucleotides: TGTGCCAGCGGCGGATTGAGTCAGCCCCAGCATTTT. Encoded protein: CASGGLSQPQHF.

The chain joins TRBV2 to TRBJ1-3, with no clear D. The germline CDR1 and CDR2 sequences are SNHLY and FYNNEI. Trimming left V 2 bases short and J 7 bases short, with 6 bases between. The CDR3 has 12 residues. CDR3 region: CASSERSNTIYF. The CDR3 nucleotides are TGTGCCAGCAGTGAAAGGAGCAACACCATATATTTT. Based on the CDR3 plus reference TRBV2 and TRBJ1-3, the full variable domain is EPEVTQTPSHQVTQMGQEVILRCVPISNHLYFYWYRQILGQKVEFLVSFYNNEISEKSEIFDDQFSVERPDGSNFTLKIRSTKLEDSAMYFCASSERSNTIYFGEGSWLTVV.

This rearrangement joins TRBV20-1 to TRBJ1-3, with D hard to call. Germline V gene sequence: CDR1 DFQATT, CDR2 SNEGSKA (reference sequence). Trimming pared 1 base from V and 0 bases from J, leaving 7 bases between. The CDR3 extends over 14 amino acids. CDR3 protein: CSARGKISGNTIYF. The CDR3 nucleotides are TGCAGTGCTAGAGGGAAAATCTCTGGAAACACCATATATTTT.

This clonotype was picked up one time. The chain joins TRBV12-3 or TRBV12-4 to TRBJ2-7, with 9 bases matching TRBD2. This CDR3 spans 15 amino acids. V was clipped by 0 bases and J by 1 base; unmatched bases: 1. The CDR3 DNA sequence: TGTGCCAGCAGTTTAGCGCTAGCGGGATCCTACGAGCAGTACTTC. Its protein is CASSLALAGSYEQYF.

The chain links TRBV20-1 to TRBJ2-1; D possibly matches TRBD1 or TRBD2 (5 bases each). Trimming removed 6 bases from V and 4 bases from J, with 16 bases in between. Germline-derived CDR1 and CDR2 are DFQATT and SNEGSKA (reference sequence). This CDR3 comprises 14 residues. Here the CDR3 reads CSASPGTSYNEQFF. DNA for the CDR3: TGCAGTGCCTCTCCTGGGACGTCTTACAATGAGCAGTTCTTC.

The table lists this clonotype with a few counts. The chain has TRBV12-3 or TRBV12-4 and TRBJ2-6; D is unclear. The V and J ends lost 6 bases and 2 bases respectively, with 8 bases between them. The CDR3 covers 14 residues. This CDR3 is CASRTVPGANVLTF. Here the CDR3 DNA reads TGTGCCAGCAGAACCGTCCCTGGGGCCAACGTCCTGACTTTC.

This clonotype has a handful of counts. This rearrangement joins TRBV20-1 to TRBJ1-5, with D possibly being TRBD1 (5 bases). Per the germline V gene, CDR1 is DFQATT and CDR2 is SNEGSKA (reference sequence). The V end was cut by 0 bases, the J end by 4 bases, with 10 bases between. The CDR3 sequence is 14 residues long. CDR3: CSARDRVGNQPQHF. CDR3 DNA: TGCAGTGCTAGAGACAGGGTAGGGAATCAGCCCCAGCATTTT.

V is TRBV12-5 and J is TRBJ1-1, with D perhaps matching TRBD1 (5 bases). CDR3 length equals 14 residues. Trimming took off 1 base at V and 1 base at J, with 7 bases between the two ends. Germline V gives CDR1 LGHNT, CDR2 FRNRAP. The CDR3 DNA reads as TGTGCTAGTGGTTTGGACAGGCAGAACACTGAAGCTTTCTTT. It translates to CASGLDRQNTEAFF.

This CDR3 is CASSQEGKREWGDTQYF. CDR3 nucleotide sequence: TGTGCCAGCAGCCAAGAAGGAAAGCGGGAGTGGGGAGATACGCAGTATTTT. This chain joins TRBV4-2 and TRBJ2-3; the match to TRBD2 covers 8 bases. CDR1 and CDR2 (germline): LGHNA, YNFKEQ. V shed 0 bases, J shed 5 bases, and the junction held 10 bases outside the gene matches. The CDR3 loop spans 17 amino acids.

This clonotype was counted ten times or more. This chain uses TRBV18 with TRBJ2-7; D uncertain. V shed 0 bases and J shed 1 base, with 4 bases lying between them. CDR1 KGHSH and CDR2 LQKENI come from the germline V gene. The CDR3 covers 13 residues. CDR3 protein: CASSPPASYEQYF. The CDR3 DNA is TGTGCCAGCTCACCACCAGCGTCCTACGAGCAGTACTTC.

This clonotype has ten or more counts. This sequence joins TRBV12-3 or TRBV12-4 and TRBJ2-5, with a possible D match to TRBD1 (5 bases). This CDR3 has 14 amino acids. Trimming cost V 2 bases and J 1 base, with 8 bases left between them. In DNA form, the CDR3 reads TGTGCCAGCAGTTTACCGGACACCCAAGAGACCCAGTACTTC. It encodes CASSLPDTQETQYF.